This record concerns one T cell receptor (beta chain) sequence. Its antigen is unidentified. Here immunoSEQ multiplex PCR was the method, and the copy in TCRdb shows in-frame clones only, minus some. In the table there are about 400,000 clones, 88% of which are singletons. This CDR3 is built from 14 residues. Germline V CDR1 and CDR2: MDHEN, SYDVKM. Trimming cost V 2 bases and J 5 bases; bases outside gene matches: 3. The source of the sample is a study of Ad26.COV2.S vaccination and SARS-CoV-2 variants. Study at large: In the study, Ad26.COV2.S was injected intramuscularly once, or twice 56 days apart.

Findings and caveats of the study: Spike-specific responses of CD8+ and CD4+ T cells were reported to display substantial breadth after vaccination.

The treatment denotes: some 20 received Ad26.COV2.S at low or high dose, single or two shots; roughly 5 received placebo; per-sample allocation not given. Sampling took place 63 days after the first vaccine or placebo injection. Donor was an adult aged 18-55 years in Boston. The shot given was an Ad26 vector that makes Wuhan-strain SARS-CoV-2 spike. This chain joins TRBV28 and TRBJ2-5, with 9 bases matching TRBD1. Sequencing used peripheral blood, obtained in a trial of Ad26.COV2.S vaccine versus placebo. This receptor was identified in a person between 18 and 60 years old who received the Ad26.COV2.S COVID-19 vaccine or a placebo. Written as DNA, the CDR3 is TGTGCCAGCAGTTTACGGGGGACAGGGGAGACCCAGTACTTC. It is translated as CASSLRGTGETQYF. Full variable domain (rest looked up from reference TRBV28 and TRBJ2-5): DVKVTQSSRYLVKRTGEKVFLECVQDMDHENMFWYRQDPGLGLRLIYFSYDVKMKEKGDIPEGYSVSREKKERFSLILESASTNQTSMYLCASSLRGTGETQYFGPGTRLLVL.